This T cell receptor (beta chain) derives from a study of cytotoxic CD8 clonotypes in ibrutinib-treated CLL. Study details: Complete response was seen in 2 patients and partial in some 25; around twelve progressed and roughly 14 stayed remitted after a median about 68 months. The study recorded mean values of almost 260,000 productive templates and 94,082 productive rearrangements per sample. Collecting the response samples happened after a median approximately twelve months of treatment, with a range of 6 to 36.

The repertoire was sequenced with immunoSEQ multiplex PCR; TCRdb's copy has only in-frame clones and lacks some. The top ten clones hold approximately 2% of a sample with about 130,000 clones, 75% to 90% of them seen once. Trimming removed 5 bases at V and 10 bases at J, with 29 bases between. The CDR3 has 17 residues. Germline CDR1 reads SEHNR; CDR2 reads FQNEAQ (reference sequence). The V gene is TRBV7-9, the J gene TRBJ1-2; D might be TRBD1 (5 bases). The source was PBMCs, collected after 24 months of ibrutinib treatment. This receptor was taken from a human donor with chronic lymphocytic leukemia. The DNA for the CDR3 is TGTGCCAGCAGCCCCCGGGGCCTAGCTGTTCTGGGGGGTGACTACACCTTC. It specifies CASSPRGLAVLGGDYTF.